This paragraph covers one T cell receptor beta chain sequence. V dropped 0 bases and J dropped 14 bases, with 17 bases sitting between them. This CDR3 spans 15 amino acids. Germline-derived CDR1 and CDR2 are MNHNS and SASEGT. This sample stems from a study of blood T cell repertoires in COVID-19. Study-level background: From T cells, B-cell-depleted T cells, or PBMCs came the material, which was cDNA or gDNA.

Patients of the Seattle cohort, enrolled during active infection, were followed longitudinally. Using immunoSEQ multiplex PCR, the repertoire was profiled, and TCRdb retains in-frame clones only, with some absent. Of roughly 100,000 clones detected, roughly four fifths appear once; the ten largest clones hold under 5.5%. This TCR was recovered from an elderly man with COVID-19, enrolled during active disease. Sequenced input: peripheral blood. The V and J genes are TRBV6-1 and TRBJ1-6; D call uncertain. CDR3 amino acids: CASSEALGSAGTLHF. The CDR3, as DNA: TGTGCCAGCAGTGAAGCACTTGGGAGTGCCGGCACCCTCCACTTT.